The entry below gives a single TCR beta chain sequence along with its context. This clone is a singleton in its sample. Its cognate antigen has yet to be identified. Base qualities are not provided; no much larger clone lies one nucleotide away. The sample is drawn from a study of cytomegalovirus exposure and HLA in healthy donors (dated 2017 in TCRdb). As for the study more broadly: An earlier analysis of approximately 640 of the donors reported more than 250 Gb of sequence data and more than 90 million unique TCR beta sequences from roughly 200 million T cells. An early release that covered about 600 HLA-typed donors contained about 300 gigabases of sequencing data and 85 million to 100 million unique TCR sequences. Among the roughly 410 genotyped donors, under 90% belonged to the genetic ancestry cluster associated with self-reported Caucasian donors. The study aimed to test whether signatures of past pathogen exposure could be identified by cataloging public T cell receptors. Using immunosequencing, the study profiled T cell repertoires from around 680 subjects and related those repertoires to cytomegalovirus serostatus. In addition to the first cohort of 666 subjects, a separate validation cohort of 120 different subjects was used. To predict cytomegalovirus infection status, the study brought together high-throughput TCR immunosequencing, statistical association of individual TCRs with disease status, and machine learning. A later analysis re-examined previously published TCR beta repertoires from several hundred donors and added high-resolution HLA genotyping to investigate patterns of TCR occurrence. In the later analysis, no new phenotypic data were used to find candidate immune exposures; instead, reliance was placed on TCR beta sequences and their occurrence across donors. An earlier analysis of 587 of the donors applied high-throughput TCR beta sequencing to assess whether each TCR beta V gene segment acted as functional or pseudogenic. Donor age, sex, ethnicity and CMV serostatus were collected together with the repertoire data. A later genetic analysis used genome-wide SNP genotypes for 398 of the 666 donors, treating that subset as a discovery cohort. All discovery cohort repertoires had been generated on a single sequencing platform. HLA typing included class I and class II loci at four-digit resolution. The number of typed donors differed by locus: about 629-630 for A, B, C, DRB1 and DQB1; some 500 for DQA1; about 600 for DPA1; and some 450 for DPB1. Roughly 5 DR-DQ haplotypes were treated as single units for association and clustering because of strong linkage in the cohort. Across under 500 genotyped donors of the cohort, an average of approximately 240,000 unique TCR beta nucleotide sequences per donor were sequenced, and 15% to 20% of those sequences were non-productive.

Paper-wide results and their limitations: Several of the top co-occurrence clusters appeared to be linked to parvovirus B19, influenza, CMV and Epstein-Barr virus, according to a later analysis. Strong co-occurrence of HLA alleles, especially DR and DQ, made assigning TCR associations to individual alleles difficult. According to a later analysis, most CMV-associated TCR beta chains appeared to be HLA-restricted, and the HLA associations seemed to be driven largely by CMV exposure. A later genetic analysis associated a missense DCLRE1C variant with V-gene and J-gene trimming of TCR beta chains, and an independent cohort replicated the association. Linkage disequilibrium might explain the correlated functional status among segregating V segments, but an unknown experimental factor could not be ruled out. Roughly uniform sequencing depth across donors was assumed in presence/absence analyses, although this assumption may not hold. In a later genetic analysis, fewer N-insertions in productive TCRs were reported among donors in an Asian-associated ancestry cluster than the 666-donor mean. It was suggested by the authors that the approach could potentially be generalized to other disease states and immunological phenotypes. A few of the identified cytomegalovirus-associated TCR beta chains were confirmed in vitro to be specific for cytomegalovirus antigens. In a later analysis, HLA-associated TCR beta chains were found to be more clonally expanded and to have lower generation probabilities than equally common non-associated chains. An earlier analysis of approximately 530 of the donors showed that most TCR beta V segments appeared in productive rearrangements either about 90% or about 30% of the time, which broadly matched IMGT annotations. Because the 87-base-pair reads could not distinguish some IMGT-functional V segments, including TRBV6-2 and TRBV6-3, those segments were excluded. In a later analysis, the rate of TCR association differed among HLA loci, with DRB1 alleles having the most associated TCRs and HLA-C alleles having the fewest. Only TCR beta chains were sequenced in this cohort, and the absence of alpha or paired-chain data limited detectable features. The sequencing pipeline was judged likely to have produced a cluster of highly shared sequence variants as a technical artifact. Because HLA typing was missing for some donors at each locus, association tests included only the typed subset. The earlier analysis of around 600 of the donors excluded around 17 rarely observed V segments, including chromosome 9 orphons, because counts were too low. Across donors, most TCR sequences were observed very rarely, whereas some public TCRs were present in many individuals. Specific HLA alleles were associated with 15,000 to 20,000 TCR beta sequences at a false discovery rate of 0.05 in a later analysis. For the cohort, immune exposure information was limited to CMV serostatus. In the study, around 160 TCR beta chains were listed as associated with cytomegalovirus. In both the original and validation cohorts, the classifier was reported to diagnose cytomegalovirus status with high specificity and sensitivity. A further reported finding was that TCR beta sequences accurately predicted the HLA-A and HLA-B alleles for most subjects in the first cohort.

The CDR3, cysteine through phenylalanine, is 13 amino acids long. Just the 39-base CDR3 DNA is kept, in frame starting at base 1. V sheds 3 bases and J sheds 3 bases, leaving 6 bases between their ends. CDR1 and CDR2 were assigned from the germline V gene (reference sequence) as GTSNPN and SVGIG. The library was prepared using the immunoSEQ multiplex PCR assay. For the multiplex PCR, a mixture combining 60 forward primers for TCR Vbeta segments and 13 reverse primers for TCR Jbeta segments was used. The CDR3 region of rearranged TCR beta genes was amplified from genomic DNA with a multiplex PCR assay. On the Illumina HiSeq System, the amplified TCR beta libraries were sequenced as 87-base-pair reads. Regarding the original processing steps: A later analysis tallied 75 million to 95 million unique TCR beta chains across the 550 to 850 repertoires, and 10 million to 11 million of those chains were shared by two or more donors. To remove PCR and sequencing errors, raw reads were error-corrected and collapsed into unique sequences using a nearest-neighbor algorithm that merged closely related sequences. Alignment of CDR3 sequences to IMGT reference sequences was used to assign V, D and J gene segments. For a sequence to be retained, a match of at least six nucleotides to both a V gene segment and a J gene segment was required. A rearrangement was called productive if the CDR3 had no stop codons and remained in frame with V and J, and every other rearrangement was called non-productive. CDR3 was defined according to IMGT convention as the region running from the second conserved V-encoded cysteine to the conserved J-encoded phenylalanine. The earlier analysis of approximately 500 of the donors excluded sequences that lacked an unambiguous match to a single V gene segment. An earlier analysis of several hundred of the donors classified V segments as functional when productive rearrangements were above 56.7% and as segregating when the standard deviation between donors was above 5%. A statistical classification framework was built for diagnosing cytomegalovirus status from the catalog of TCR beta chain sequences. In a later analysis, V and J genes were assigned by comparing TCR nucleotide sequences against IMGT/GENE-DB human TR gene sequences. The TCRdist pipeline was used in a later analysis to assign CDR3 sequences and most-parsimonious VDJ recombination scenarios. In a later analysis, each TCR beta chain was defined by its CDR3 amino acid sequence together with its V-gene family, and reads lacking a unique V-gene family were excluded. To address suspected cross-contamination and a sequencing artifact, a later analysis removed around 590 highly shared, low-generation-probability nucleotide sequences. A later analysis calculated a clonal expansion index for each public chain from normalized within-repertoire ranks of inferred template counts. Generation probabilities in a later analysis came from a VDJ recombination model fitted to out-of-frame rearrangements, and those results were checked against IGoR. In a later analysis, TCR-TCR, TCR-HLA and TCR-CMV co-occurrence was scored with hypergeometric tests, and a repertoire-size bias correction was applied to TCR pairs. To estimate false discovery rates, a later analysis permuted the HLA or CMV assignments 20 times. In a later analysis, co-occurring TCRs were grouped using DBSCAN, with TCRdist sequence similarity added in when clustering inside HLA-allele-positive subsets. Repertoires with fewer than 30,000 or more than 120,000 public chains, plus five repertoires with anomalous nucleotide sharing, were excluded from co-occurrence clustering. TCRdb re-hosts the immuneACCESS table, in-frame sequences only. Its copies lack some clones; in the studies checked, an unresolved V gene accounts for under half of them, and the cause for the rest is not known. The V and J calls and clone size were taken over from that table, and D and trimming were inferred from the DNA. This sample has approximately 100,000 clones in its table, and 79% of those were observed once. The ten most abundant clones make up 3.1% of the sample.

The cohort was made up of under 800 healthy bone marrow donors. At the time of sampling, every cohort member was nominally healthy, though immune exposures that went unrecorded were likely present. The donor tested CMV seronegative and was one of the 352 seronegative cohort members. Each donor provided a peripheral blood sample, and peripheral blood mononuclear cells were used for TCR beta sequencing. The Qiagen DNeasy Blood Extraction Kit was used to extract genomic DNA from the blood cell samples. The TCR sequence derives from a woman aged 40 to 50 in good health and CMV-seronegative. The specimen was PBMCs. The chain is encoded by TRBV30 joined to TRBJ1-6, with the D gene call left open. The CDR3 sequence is CAWSANYNSPLHF. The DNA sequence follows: TGTGCCTGGAGCGCGAACTATAATTCACCCCTCCACTTT. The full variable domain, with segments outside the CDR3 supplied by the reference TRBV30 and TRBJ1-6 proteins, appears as SQTIHQWPATLVQPVGSPLSLECTVEGTSNPNLYWYRQAAGRGLQLLFYSVGIGQISSEVPQNLSASRPQDRQFILSSKKLLLSDSGFYLCAWSANYNSPLHFGNGTRLTVT.